This T cell receptor beta chain originates from a study of T cells after yellow fever vaccination. Study-level information: Each low-cell-number fraction was prepared by means of SMART-Seq v4 Ultra Low Input.

On this clonotype itself: The antigen is undetermined.

Whole-study findings and limits: Reappearance after the booster was observed for most primary-vaccination clones (roughly 97% CD4, about 85% CD8). By day 5 rather than day 15, the secondary response had peaked, though it was weaker.

As TCR cDNA was made by 5'RACE template switching, a universal primer site and UMIs were added. TCRdb used MiXCR to reprocess the 5' RACE reads, holding one entry per CDR3 protein. Here the sample spans 620,000 or so distinct CDR3 sequences, 12% being singletons. Germline V gene lookup returns CDR1 DFQATT and CDR2 SNEGSKA (reference sequence). V lost 6 bases to trimming and J lost 6 bases; unmatched junction nucleotides: 10. This CDR3 spans 13 amino acids. V and J are TRBV20-1 and TRBJ2-7; TRBD1 matches 8 bases. The sample consisted of PBMCs, taken on the day of the yellow fever booster vaccination. The receptor comes from a young man who received the YFV17D yellow fever vaccine. CDR3 bases: TGCAGTGCCGGACAGGGAACAATGGGCGAGCAGTACTTC. Protein product: CSAGQGTMGEQYF.